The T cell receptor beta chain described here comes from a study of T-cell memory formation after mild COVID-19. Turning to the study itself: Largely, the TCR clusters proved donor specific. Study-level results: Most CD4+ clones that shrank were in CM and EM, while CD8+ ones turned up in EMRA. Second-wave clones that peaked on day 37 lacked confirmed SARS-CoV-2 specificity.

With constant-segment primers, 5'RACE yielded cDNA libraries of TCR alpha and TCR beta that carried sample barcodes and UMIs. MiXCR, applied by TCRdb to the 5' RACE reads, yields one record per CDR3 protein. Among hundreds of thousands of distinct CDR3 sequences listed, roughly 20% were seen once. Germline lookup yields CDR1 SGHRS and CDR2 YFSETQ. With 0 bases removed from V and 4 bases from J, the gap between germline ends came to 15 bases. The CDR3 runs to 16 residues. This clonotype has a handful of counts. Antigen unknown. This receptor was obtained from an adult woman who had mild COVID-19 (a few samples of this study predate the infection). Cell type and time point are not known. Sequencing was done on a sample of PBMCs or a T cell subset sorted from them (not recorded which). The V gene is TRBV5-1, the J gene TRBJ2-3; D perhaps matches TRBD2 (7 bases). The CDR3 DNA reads TGCGCCAGCAGCTTGGAGGGGGGGCGAACGGCAGATACGCAGTATTTT. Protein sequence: CASSLEGGRTADTQYF.